The T cell receptor (beta chain) described here comes from a study of technical replicates of blood from several donors. Profiling relied on immunoSEQ multiplex PCR, and the TCRdb table lists in-frame clones only, not all of them. The table shows 98,000 or so clones, with around 95% occurring only once. V was shortened by 2 bases and J by 8 bases, with 7 bases between the two germline ends. This CDR3 contains 12 residues. The germline V gene encodes CDR1 ENHRY and CDR2 SYGVKD. This receptor was taken from a human donor in good health. V usage is TRBV10-3 and J usage is TRBJ2-1; no reliable D call. Sequencing was performed on T cells isolated from PBMCs. CDR3 bases: TGTGCCATCAGTGAGCCCCCGTATGAGCAGTTCTTC. Protein product: CAISEPPYEQFF.